The 27 T cell receptor beta chains below all came from one sample that was sequenced in a study of T cells in Graves' hyperthyroidism and ophthalmopathy. The TCR beta CDR3 regions underwent amplification using RNA transcripts as the source. RT-PCR in the first round (using the HTBI primer set) targeted the TCR CDR3. TCRdb ran MiXCR on the multiplex PCR reads and lists one entry per CDR3 protein. This sample has about 290,000 distinct CDR3 sequences; less than 15% occur once, and the top ten carry around 7.9%. Sequenced sample: blood. These receptors all stem from a woman aged 25 to 39 with Graves' hyperthyroidism that later progressed to Graves' ophthalmopathy.

The J gene is TRBJ2-2, the V gene TRBV6-2 or TRBV6-3; D is possibly TRBD1 (5 bases). The CDR3 has 15 residues. Germline V gene lookup returns CDR1 MNHEY and CDR2 SVGEGT. Trimming left V 4 bases short and J 2 bases short, with 11 bases between. CDR3 region: CASSWQGSNTGELFF. CDR3 in DNA: TGTGCCAGCAGTTGGCAGGGTAGTAACACCGGGGAGCTGTTTTTT.

This clonotype was recorded many times. The chain uses TRBV30 and TRBJ2-7; TRBD2 agrees at 11 bases. In germline, CDR1 is GTSNPN, CDR2 SVGIG (reference sequence). Trimming cost V 7 bases and J 6 bases; bases outside gene matches: 14. This CDR3 has 15 amino acids. The CDR3, as DNA: TGTGCCTCCACTCATGGGGGACTAGCGGTCGGCGAGCAGTACTTC. Encoded protein: CASTHGGLAVGEQYF.

This clonotype appeared many times. The V gene is TRBV7-8, the J gene TRBJ2-1; maybe TRBD2 (6 bases). Between the trimmed V and J ends, which lost 5 bases and 5 bases, there was a span of 16 bases. Germline V CDR1 and CDR2: SGHVS, FQNEAQ. This CDR3 spans 15 amino acids. CDR3 sequence reads: CASSPRLVSNNEQFF. CDR3 bases: TGTGCCAGCAGCCCCCGACTAGTCAGCAACAATGAGCAGTTCTTC.

The chain combines TRBV4-1 with TRBJ2-3; tentatively, D is TRBD2 (5 bases). In germline, CDR1 is MGHRA, CDR2 YSYEKL. The germline V and J ends were trimmed by 2 bases and 2 bases, with 11 bases remaining between them. There are 15 residues in the CDR3. The DNA of the CDR3 is TGCGCCAGCAGCCAACAGCAGCGGTTCACAGATACGCAGTATTTT. Translated: CASSQQQRFTDTQYF.

In regard to this clonotype: This may be a read error: a much more frequent sequence differs by one nucleotide. V and J are TRBV12-3 or TRBV12-4 and TRBJ1-2; the match to TRBD1 covers 7 bases. The CDR3 contains 15 residues. The DNA for the CDR3 is TGTGCCAGCAAGGCCGACAGGGCCGGGAACTATGGCTACGCCTTC. It yields the protein CASKADRAGNYGYAF.

The V gene is TRBV7-8, the J gene TRBJ1-1; no reliable D call. V was pared by 1 base and J by 6 bases, with 18 bases between. The germline gives CDR1 SGHVS, CDR2 FQNEAQ. CDR3 length equals 16 residues. CDR3 protein: CASSLGFNGGFPEAFF. DNA for the CDR3: TGTGCCAGCAGCTTAGGTTTCAACGGAGGGTTCCCTGAAGCTTTCTTT. Together with reference TRBV7-8 and TRBJ1-1, the CDR3 gives the full variable domain: GAGVSQSPRYKVAKRGQDVALRCDPISGHVSLFWYQQALGQGPEFLTYFQNEAQLDKSGLPSDRFFAERPEGSVSTLKIQRTQQEDSAVYLCASSLGFNGGFPEAFFGQGTRLTVV.

In this sample, this clonotype turned up many times. The chain combines TRBV4-3 with TRBJ2-7, with 14 bases fitting TRBD2. There are 15 residues in the CDR3. CDR1 LGHNA and CDR2 YSLEER come from the germline V gene. V was clipped by 1 base and J by 4 bases; unmatched bases: 0. The CDR3 is CASSQGLAGGYEQYF. In nucleotides, the CDR3 is TGCGCCAGCAGCCAAGGACTAGCGGGAGGGTACGAGCAGTACTTC.

J is TRBJ1-4 and V is TRBV5-5; D gene unclear. There are 16 residues in the CDR3. CDR1 is SGHKS and CDR2 is YYEKEE in the germline V gene (reference sequence). Trimming shortened V by 0 bases and J by 4 bases, and 13 bases separated the two germline ends. The CDR3 DNA reads TGTGCCAGCAGCTTGGTTGGGATGAGCAATAATGAAAAACTGTTTTTT. This encodes CASSLVGMSNNEKLFF.

The sample holds a few counts of this clonotype. V and J are TRBV4-1 and TRBJ2-1; 16 bases are a match to TRBD2. Germline CDR1 and CDR2: MGHRA and YSYEKL. The trim removed 4 bases at V and 0 bases at J, leaving 6 bases unmatched. The CDR3 totals 19 residues. This CDR3 is CASSPMGLAGGSSYNEQFF. In DNA form, the CDR3 reads TGCGCCAGCAGCCCCATGGGACTAGCGGGAGGGAGCTCCTACAATGAGCAGTTCTTC.

The sample holds a few counts of this clonotype. The chain uses TRBV20-1 and TRBJ1-2, with a weak D call TRBD1 (6 bases). CDR1 DFQATT and CDR2 SNEGSKA come from the germline V gene (reference sequence). Trimming removed 3 bases from V and 0 bases from J, with 14 bases in between. The CDR3 length is 15 residues. The DNA for the CDR3 is TGCAGTGCTAGTGAGACAGGCCTTACTAACTATGGCTACACCTTC. Its translation: CSASETGLTNYGYTF.

This clonotype came up many times. V gene TRBV29-1 combines with J gene TRBJ2-1; 7 bases align to TRBD2. Per the germline V gene, CDR1 is SQVTM and CDR2 is ANQGSEA. The CDR3 consists of 14 residues. V lost 6 bases and J lost 7; bases outside the gene matches: 12. CDR3 region: CSVGGSGNRNEQFF. The CDR3 coding sequence is TGCAGCGTCGGAGGGAGCGGGAATCGGAATGAGCAGTTCTTC.

This clonotype was seen repeatedly, ten times or more. The J gene is TRBJ1-6, the V gene TRBV27; maybe TRBD1 (5 bases). CDR1 and CDR2 (germline): MNHEY, SMNVEV (reference sequence). The CDR3 consists of 14 residues. Trimming removed 10 bases from V and 9 bases from J, with 19 bases in between. CDR3 protein: CATSRGGPSSPLHF. CDR3 coding DNA: TGTGCCACTTCGAGGGGTGGGCCTTCTTCACCCCTCCACTTT.

The chain recombines TRBV4-2 with TRBJ1-4; 9 positions agree with TRBD1. The V segment lost 8 bases and the J segment 7 bases; nucleotides outside the gene matches: 11. This CDR3 spans 15 amino acids. The V gene's germline CDR1 is LGHNA and CDR2 YNFKEQ. This chain's CDR3 is CASGLTGGEAEKLFF. Written as DNA, the CDR3 is TGTGCCAGCGGCCTTACAGGGGGCGAAGCTGAAAAACTGTTTTTT.

This clonotype has ten or more counts. V and J are TRBV13 and TRBJ1-2; D perhaps matches TRBD1 (6 bases). Per the germline V gene, CDR1 is PRHDT and CDR2 is FYEKMQ (reference sequence). V lost 0 bases and J lost 2, with 7 bases in between. This CDR3 spans 14 amino acids. CDR3 sequence reads: CASSLGTGNYGYTF. CDR3 sequence (DNA): TGTGCCAGCAGCTTAGGGACAGGCAACTATGGCTACACCTTC.

The chain recombines TRBV2 with TRBJ1-4; D call uncertain. Looked up from germline, CDR1 is SNHLY and CDR2 is FYNNEI. V shed 11 bases and J shed 7 bases, with 17 bases lying between them. The CDR3 spans 13 residues. The CDR3 region has the DNA TGTGCCGGCCGCCGGGGATCGGGTGAAAAACTGTTTTTT. Its protein is CAGRRGSGEKLFF.

A few counts support this clonotype. A much larger clone differs by one base, so this may be a read error. V usage is TRBV27 and J usage is TRBJ2-7; 14 bases map to TRBD2. The CDR3 spans 15 residues. Germline V lookup: CDR1 MNHEY, CDR2 SMNVEV (reference sequence). The CDR3 reads CASSLKGLAGVERYF. The DNA for the CDR3 is TGTGCCAGCAGTCTCAAGGGACTAGCGGGAGTCGAGCGGTACTTC.

This sequence joins TRBV7-9 and TRBJ2-3, with 10 bases identical to TRBD2. CDR1 SEHNR and CDR2 FQNEAQ come from the germline V gene (reference sequence). The V segment lost 6 bases and the J segment 5 bases; nucleotides outside the gene matches: 14. The CDR3 runs to 17 residues. The CDR3 protein is CASREIAGGVPLDTQYF. The CDR3 DNA reads as TGTGCCAGCAGGGAAATAGCGGGAGGTGTCCCCCTAGATACGCAGTATTTT.

This rearrangement joins TRBV28 to TRBJ2-3, with D perhaps assigned TRBD1 or TRBD2 (6 bases each). The CDR3 totals 20 residues. Looked up from germline, CDR1 is MDHEN and CDR2 is SYDVKM. V lost 1 base and J lost 5, with 28 bases in between. CDR3 sequence reads: CASSLLGGSERWILGDTQYF. The DNA of the CDR3 is TGTGCCAGCAGTTTATTAGGGGGGTCGGAACGGTGGATTCTCGGAGATACGCAGTATTTT.

This rearrangement joins TRBV12-3 or TRBV12-4 to TRBJ2-1; tentatively, D is TRBD1 (5 bases). This CDR3 has 15 amino acids. Trimming stripped 7 bases from V and 2 bases from J, with 15 bases between. This CDR3 is CASTLDAGPYNEQFF. The CDR3 DNA follows: TGTGCCAGCACCCTGGATGCAGGGCCCTACAATGAGCAGTTCTTC.

This chain links TRBV19 with TRBJ1-1; D remains unclear. CDR3 length: 16 amino acids. Per germline, CDR1 LNHDA and CDR2 SQIVND (reference sequence). Trimming removed 0 bases at V and 3 bases at J, with 14 bases between. The CDR3 DNA reads TGTGCCAGTAGTATAGATCCCCACCGGGAATACACTGAAGCTTTCTTT. It translates to CASSIDPHREYTEAFF.

This clonotype was picked up many times. The junction departs from the called germline gene at one end, perhaps through a read error. The J gene is TRBJ2-5, the V gene TRBV28; D call uncertain. Per germline, CDR1 MDHEN and CDR2 SYDVKM. This CDR3 comprises 11 residues. CDR3 nucleotide sequence: TGTGCCAGCAGTTTACAAGGGACCCAGTACTTC. Translated, it gives CASSLQGTQYF.

This clonotype was seen at least ten times. The chain joins TRBV20-1 to TRBJ1-2; D possibly corresponds to TRBD1 (6 bases). CDR3 length: 15 residues. Germline CDR1 is DFQATT and CDR2 is SNEGSKA (reference sequence). V lost 0 bases to trimming and J lost 0 bases, with 11 bases between them. The CDR3 coding sequence is TGCAGTGCTAGAGACATACAGGGTGCTAACTATGGCTACACCTTC. Its translation is CSARDIQGANYGYTF.

This clonotype showed up just once. The rearrangement links TRBV28 to TRBJ2-2, with 7 bases matching TRBD2. The germline CDR1 and CDR2 sequences are MDHEN and SYDVKM. V was clipped by 5 bases and J by 0 bases; unmatched bases: 6. The CDR3 contains 16 residues. The DNA for the CDR3 is TGTGCCAGCAGTCTCACTAGCGCCGCGAACACCGGGGAGCTGTTTTTT. This sequence encodes CASSLTSAANTGELFF.

This clonotype has at least ten counts. V and J are TRBV20-1 and TRBJ2-5, with 7 bases that match TRBD2. The CDR3 sequence is 13 residues long. V lost 2 bases and J lost 3; bases outside the gene matches: 3. From germline, CDR1 is DFQATT and CDR2 SNEGSKA (reference sequence). This CDR3 reads CSARQLAKETQYF. Here the CDR3 DNA reads TGCAGTGCTAGACAACTAGCGAAAGAGACCCAGTACTTC.

The sample holds many counts of this clonotype. This chain connects TRBV18 to TRBJ2-5, with a possible D match to TRBD1 (5 bases). This CDR3 region has 17 residues. The V gene's germline CDR1 is KGHSH and CDR2 LQKENI. V lost 3 bases, J lost 5 bases, and 22 bases lay in between. The CDR3 DNA sequence: TGTGCCAGCTCACCGGTAGTGGGGCAGGGCACCCTGGAGACCCAGTACTTC. This sequence encodes CASSPVVGQGTLETQYF.

This clonotype was observed many times. This chain links TRBV19 with TRBJ2-5, with a tentative D call TRBD2 (6 bases). V was trimmed by 7 bases and J by 1 base, leaving 19 bases between them. CDR1 LNHDA and CDR2 SQIVND come from the germline V gene (reference sequence). CDR3 length equals 16 residues. CDR3 residues: CASTPRAGHLQETQYF. In DNA, the CDR3 is TGTGCCAGTACCCCCAGGGCGGGGCACCTCCAAGAGACCCAGTACTTC.

At least ten counts were recorded for this clonotype. The chain combines TRBV3-1 with TRBJ1-2, with D unresolved. This CDR3 has 15 amino acids. Trimming cost V 0 bases and J 4 bases, with 12 bases left between them. Germline V gene data show CDR1 as LGHDT and CDR2 as YNNKEL (reference sequence). The CDR3 sequence: CASSQDLGAVYGYTF. CDR3 sequence (DNA): TGTGCCAGCAGCCAAGATCTCGGAGCTGTCTATGGCTACACCTTC.